Shown below are 27 T cell receptor beta chains from a single sample sequenced in a study of blood T cell repertoires in COVID-19. Assay: immunoSEQ multiplex PCR; the TCRdb copy retains only in-frame clones and omits some. Of 100,000 to 150,000 clones in the sample, just under 85% are singletons; the top ten hold 15% to 20%. Source material: peripheral blood. The receptors shown here come from a woman aged 50 to 60 with acute or convalescent COVID-19.

The chain has TRBV10-2 and TRBJ1-6, with a weak D call TRBD1 (5 bases). The CDR3 extends over 14 amino acids. CDR1 is WSHSY and CDR2 is SAAADI in the germline V gene. Trimming stripped 10 bases from V and 9 bases from J, with 19 bases between. The CDR3 region is CATSWGIERSPLHF. The DNA of the CDR3 is TGCGCCACCTCTTGGGGCATCGAACGTTCACCCCTCCACTTT.

The V call is TRBV12-5, the J call TRBJ1-5; 11 bases match TRBD1. The junction had 18 bases not matched to a gene; V was cut back by 6 bases and J by 2 bases. The CDR3 contains 20 residues. CDR1 and CDR2 (germline): LGHNT, FRNRAP. Written as DNA, the CDR3 is TGTGCTAGTGGCAAAAGCGGCCGGGACAGGGGGGTTTCGGGCAATCAGCCCCAGCATTTT. Translated: CASGKSGRDRGVSGNQPQHF.

The chain joins TRBV6-5 to TRBJ2-7; D might be TRBD1 (6 bases). The CDR3 is made up of 15 amino acids. The germline gives CDR1 MNHEY, CDR2 SVGAGI. Deletions cut 0 bases from V and 2 bases from J, with 11 bases between. CDR3 DNA sequence: TGTGCCAGCAGTTACTCCCGGGACAAGACCTACGAGCAGTACTTC. Its translation: CASSYSRDKTYEQYF.

This chain uses TRBV10-3 with TRBJ1-6; 10 bases align to TRBD1. Trimming removed 4 bases from V and 9 bases from J; junction bases left unmatched: 3. The CDR3 has 14 residues. The germline V gene encodes CDR1 ENHRY and CDR2 SYGVKD. The CDR3 DNA is TGTGCCATCAGTGGCGGGACAGGGGCTTCACCCCTCCACTTT. Translated: CAISGGTGASPLHF.

On this clone: One junction end disagrees with the germline gene, perhaps due to a read error. The rearrangement uses TRBV3-1 (or the pseudogene TRBV3-2) and TRBJ1-1; unclear D gene. The CDR3 sequence is 12 residues long. CDR1 and CDR2 (germline): LGHDT, YNNKEL (reference sequence). The CDR3 nucleotides read TGTGCCAGCAGCCAAGTGTTGGGAGTTCCCCTGTTT. It specifies CASSQVLGVPLF.

This sequence joins TRBV29-1 and TRBJ1-2, with D possibly being TRBD1 (5 bases). Trimming removed 5 bases at V and 3 bases at J, with 16 bases between. CDR1 and CDR2 (germline): SQVTM, ANQGSEA. This CDR3 spans 14 amino acids. Here the CDR3 reads CSVSSGRVDYGYTF. DNA for the CDR3: TGCAGCGTTTCCTCCGGCAGGGTGGACTATGGCTACACCTTC.

The chain employs TRBV7-8 and TRBJ2-7, with D possibly being TRBD1 (7 bases). The CDR3 has 16 residues. From germline, CDR1 is SGHVS and CDR2 FQNEAQ. The V and J ends lost 5 bases and 10 bases respectively, with 27 bases between them. For the CDR3, the DNA is TGTGCCAGCAGCCCAGACGTGAACAGGGGAGGAACCCGCCAGTACTTC. Its translation: CASSPDVNRGGTRQYF.

Concerning this clone: At one end, the junction sequence differs from germline, possibly due to a read error. The gene calls are TRBV6-1 and TRBJ2-1; a possible D gene is TRBD2 (7 bases). The germline CDR1 and CDR2 sequences are MNHNS and SASEGT. CDR3 length equals 18 residues. As DNA, the CDR3 is TGTGCCAGCAATGAAATTCCCCGGGGGGCCCGAACCTACAATGAGCAGTTCTTC. It codes for CASNEIPRGARTYNEQFF.

This chain connects TRBV19 to TRBJ1-1; D unresolved. Germline loops: CDR1 LNHDA, CDR2 SQIVND (reference sequence). The CDR3 runs 12 residues. The V and J ends lost 1 base and 8 bases respectively, with 8 bases between them. The CDR3 DNA is TGTGCCAGTAGTATAGGTACTAGAGAAGCTTTCTTT. Its translation: CASSIGTREAFF.

This clone has a handful of counts. This rearrangement joins TRBV5-6 to TRBJ1-1; weak D call: TRBD1 (6 bases). Per germline, CDR1 SGHDT and CDR2 YYEEEE. Trimming pared 2 bases from V and 1 base from J, leaving 9 bases between. This CDR3 comprises 14 residues. DNA for the CDR3: TGTGCCAGCAGCTTCCCAGGGGAGAACACTGAAGCTTTCTTT. Amino acids: CASSFPGENTEAFF.

This sequence joins TRBV27 and TRBJ1-2, with TRBD1 as a possible D gene (6 bases). The CDR3 is 13 residues long. Per germline, CDR1 MNHEY and CDR2 SMNVEV (reference sequence). Trimming shortened V by 4 bases and J by 0 bases, and 6 bases separated the two germline ends. In nucleotides, the CDR3 is TGTGCCAGCAGTTACAGGGCTAACTATGGCTACACCTTC. Its translation: CASSYRANYGYTF.

The chain uses TRBV2 and TRBJ1-2, with D uncertain. Trimming stripped 2 bases from V and 7 bases from J, with 14 bases between. From germline, CDR1 is SNHLY and CDR2 FYNNEI. The CDR3 covers 14 residues. The DNA of the CDR3 is TGTGCCAGCAGTGAACCAGGCGGGTCCGCTGGCTACACCTTC. Amino acid sequence: CASSEPGGSAGYTF. The whole variable domain, filled in from reference TRBV2 and TRBJ1-2, reads EPEVTQTPSHQVTQMGQEVILRCVPISNHLYFYWYRQILGQKVEFLVSFYNNEISEKSEIFDDQFSVERPDGSNFTLKIRSTKLEDSAMYFCASSEPGGSAGYTFGSGTRLTVV.

The V and J genes are TRBV4-1 and TRBJ1-6; possibly TRBD1 for D (6 bases). The V end lost 0 bases, the J end lost 6 bases, and 12 bases lay between the germline ends. CDR3 length: 16 amino acids. Germline assignment: CDR1 MGHRA and CDR2 YSYEKL. In DNA form, the CDR3 reads TGCGCCAGCAGCCAAGATCCAAACAGGGTTAATTCACCCCTCCACTTT. This sequence encodes CASSQDPNRVNSPLHF.

This chain uses TRBV6-1 with TRBJ1-5; TRBD1 might be the D (5 bases). The CDR3 consists of 16 residues. Germline V gives CDR1 MNHNS, CDR2 SASEGT. V lost 3 bases and J lost 0, with 12 bases in between. CDR3 DNA sequence: TGTGCCAGCAGTGAGAGGGGACTGTATAGCAATCAGCCCCAGCATTTT. It translates to CASSERGLYSNQPQHF.

V is TRBV2 and J is TRBJ1-4, with TRBD1 matching over 10 bases. The CDR3 has 15 residues. V lost 6 bases to trimming and J lost 4 bases; unmatched junction nucleotides: 5. CDR1 is SNHLY, CDR2 FYNNEI, per germline. The DNA for the CDR3 is TGTGCCAGCAGCCGGGACAGGGGAAATAATGAAAAACTGTTTTTT. This encodes CASSRDRGNNEKLFF.

CDR3: CASSLQGFGNQPQHF. CDR3 bases: TGTGCCAGCAGTTTACAGGGATTTGGCAATCAGCCCCAGCATTTT. This sequence joins TRBV6-5 and TRBJ1-5; D perhaps matches TRBD1 (6 bases). The germline V gene has CDR1 MNHEY and CDR2 SVGAGI. The CDR3 runs to 15 residues. Trimming took off 4 bases at V and 2 bases at J, with 12 bases between the two ends.

This chain links TRBV29-1 with TRBJ2-7; 12 nucleotides line up with TRBD2. The J segment lost 4 bases and the V segment lost 0 bases, leaving 4 bases of the junction unmatched. Germline CDR1 is SQVTM and CDR2 is ANQGSEA. This CDR3 has 15 amino acids. The CDR3 DNA is TGCAGCGTTGAAGACCTAGCGGGGGGGCAGTACGAGCAGTACTTC. Protein sequence: CSVEDLAGGQYEQYF.

The chain couples TRBV6-5 to TRBJ1-1, with D possibly TRBD1 on 6 matching bases. CDR1 and CDR2 from the germline V gene are MNHEY and SVGAGI. V was trimmed by 2 bases and J by 8 bases, leaving 15 bases between them. This CDR3 spans 14 amino acids. CDR3 coding DNA: TGTGCCAGCAGTTACGGGATACAGGGAGGGGAAGCTTTCTTT. This encodes CASSYGIQGGEAFF.

The chain combines TRBV6-5 with TRBJ1-1, with D hard to call. The V and J ends lost 2 bases and 3 bases respectively, with 7 bases between them. This CDR3 has 13 amino acids. Germline values: CDR1 MNHEY, CDR2 SVGAGI. Here the CDR3 DNA reads TGTGCCAGCAGTTACGCGGGCGACACTGAAGCTTTCTTT. Translating gives CASSYAGDTEAFF.

The sample holds many counts of this clone. The chain uses TRBV7-9 and TRBJ1-2, with D tentatively TRBD1 (6 bases). Germline CDR1 and CDR2: SEHNR and FQNEAQ (reference sequence). This CDR3 comprises 13 residues. V was pared by 0 bases and J by 6 bases, with 8 bases between. The CDR3 reads CASSLASGDGYTF. The CDR3 bases are TGTGCCAGCAGCTTAGCCTCAGGGGATGGCTACACCTTC.

CDR3 nucleotides: TGTGCCAGTAGTCCCGCGGCCTATGGCTACACCTTC. Protein sequence: CASSPAAYGYTF. This chain links TRBV19 with TRBJ1-2; D gene ambiguous. The CDR3 is 12 amino acids. Trimming removed 5 bases from V and 4 bases from J, with 8 bases in between. Germline loops: CDR1 LNHDA, CDR2 SQIVND (reference sequence).

This clone occurred once. The rearrangement uses TRBV19 and TRBJ2-1; D remains unclear. Germline assignment: CDR1 LNHDA and CDR2 SQIVND (reference sequence). V was cut by 3 bases and J by 4 bases, with 4 bases left in between. This CDR3 contains 12 residues. The CDR3 loop is CASSIGYNEQFF. For the CDR3, the DNA is TGTGCCAGTAGTATCGGTTACAATGAGCAGTTCTTC.

The V and J genes are TRBV2 and TRBJ1-2; 7 bases are shared with TRBD1. V was pared by 5 bases and J by 0 bases, with 9 bases of the junction left unmatched. This CDR3 is 16 amino acids long. Germline values: CDR1 SNHLY, CDR2 FYNNEI. In DNA, the CDR3 is TGTGCCAGCAGTTTCACTCGGACAGGAACTAACTATGGCTACACCTTC. This gives the protein CASSFTRTGTNYGYTF.

J is TRBJ2-6 and V is TRBV4-1, with a tentative D call TRBD2 (6 bases). Per the germline V gene, CDR1 is MGHRA and CDR2 is YSYEKL. V was cut by 0 bases and J by 2 bases, with 11 bases left in between. The CDR3 runs 17 residues. The CDR3 sequence is CASSQDGGTAGANVLTF. In DNA, the CDR3 is TGCGCCAGCAGCCAAGATGGGGGGACGGCTGGGGCCAACGTCCTGACTTTC.

The J gene is TRBJ1-6, the V gene TRBV6-5, with D perhaps TRBD1 (5 bases). The CDR3 is 15 residues long. Germline CDR1 and CDR2: MNHEY and SVGAGI. The germline V and J ends were trimmed by 6 bases and 1 base, with 10 bases remaining between them. CDR3 loop: CASRVGTSYNSPLHF. Here the CDR3 DNA reads TGTGCCAGCAGGGTGGGGACTTCCTATAATTCACCCCTCCACTTT.

This clone has only one observation. This chain uses TRBV7-9 with TRBJ2-1; 12 nucleotides agree with TRBD1. V shed 5 bases and J 7 bases; nucleotides not matched to a gene: 9. CDR1 SEHNR and CDR2 FQNEAQ come from the germline V gene (reference sequence). This CDR3 is 16 amino acids long. The CDR3 region is CASSTGTGGARNEQFF. The CDR3 region has the DNA TGTGCCAGCAGCACCGGGACAGGGGGCGCGCGGAATGAGCAGTTCTTC.

The genes are TRBV27 and TRBJ1-6, with D hard to call. V dropped 3 bases and J dropped 5 bases, with 5 bases sitting between them. This CDR3 spans 13 amino acids. Germline V gene sequence: CDR1 MNHEY, CDR2 SMNVEV (reference sequence). CDR3 nucleotides: TGTGCCAGCAGTTTTACGGATAATTCACCCCTCCACTTT. Translating it yields CASSFTDNSPLHF.